One sample yielded the 3 T cell receptor beta chains listed below, sequenced in a study of OX40 agonist ivuxolimab in advanced cancers. Measured with immunoSEQ multiplex PCR; TCRdb has only the in-frame clones, and not every one. This sample has approximately 49,000 clones, with about 86% found just once. The material sequenced was CD4+ or CD8+ T cells sorted from blood, taken in a trial of the OX40 agonist ivuxolimab. These receptors came from an adult with an advanced solid tumor such as melanoma, head and neck, liver or kidney cancer.

In this sample, this clone turned up once. The chain couples TRBV5-1 to TRBJ1-6; 10 positions match TRBD1. This CDR3 is 15 amino acids long. CDR1 and CDR2 from the germline V gene are SGHRS and YFSETQ. V shed 0 bases and J 10 bases; nucleotides not matched to a gene: 4. CDR3 bases: TGCGCCAGCAGCTTGGCCCAGGACAGGGGGTCACCCCTCCACTTT. The encoded protein is CASSLAQDRGSPLHF. The full variable domain, rest sourced from reference TRBV5-1 and TRBJ1-6, is KAGVTQTPRYLIKTRGQQVTLSCSPISGHRSVSWYQQTPGQGLQFLFEYFSETQRNKGNFPGRFSGRQFSNSRSEMNVSTLELGDSALYLCASSLAQDRGSPLHFGNGTRLTVT.

The chain couples TRBV4-3 to TRBJ2-4, with 8 bases aligning to TRBD2. The CDR3 loop spans 14 amino acids. V dropped 4 bases and J dropped 7; count of bases not matched to a gene: 6. Germline V gives CDR1 LGHNA, CDR2 YSLEER. The chain's CDR3 is CASSPAAGENIQYF. Here the CDR3 DNA reads TGCGCCAGCAGCCCTGCAGCGGGAGAGAACATTCAGTACTTC.

The chain recombines TRBV13 with TRBJ2-5; D possibly matches TRBD1 or TRBD2 (5 bases each). The CDR3 contains 15 residues. Deletions cut 3 bases from V and 0 bases from J, with 11 bases between. Germline V gene sequence: CDR1 PRHDT, CDR2 FYEKMQ (reference sequence). In DNA form, the CDR3 reads TGTGCCAGCAGCTTGGGACGGCTGTACCAAGAGACCCAGTACTTC. Protein product: CASSLGRLYQETQYF.